This T cell receptor beta chain appears in the sequencing data of a study of cytomegalovirus exposure and HLA in healthy donors. Study-level results: Among TCR beta chains, those listed as cytomegalovirus-associated numbered over 150. A later analysis linked a missense variant in DCLRE1C to the trimming of TCR beta V and J genes. The study dropped some indistinguishable V segments, TRBV6-2 and TRBV6-3 among them.

As regards this clone: Its antigen is currently unknown.

Germline V gene data show CDR1 as SNHLY and CDR2 as FYNNEI. Trimming stripped 2 bases from V and 2 bases from J, with 17 bases between. The CDR3 extends over 17 amino acids. The primer mix had 60 Vbeta and 13 Jbeta primers. Only in-frame clones appear in the TCRdb table, and some are missing; sequencing was by immunoSEQ multiplex PCR. The sample contains fewer than 300,000 clones, about 80% of which appear only once. The chain employs TRBV2 and TRBJ2-3; D is unclear. Sequencing was carried out using PBMCs. The clonotype comes from a girl aged 2 to 10 in good health and CMV-seronegative. The CDR3 loop is CASSERLRGDFTDTQYF. CDR3 in DNA: TGTGCCAGCAGTGAACGGTTACGAGGAGACTTCACAGATACGCAGTATTTT.